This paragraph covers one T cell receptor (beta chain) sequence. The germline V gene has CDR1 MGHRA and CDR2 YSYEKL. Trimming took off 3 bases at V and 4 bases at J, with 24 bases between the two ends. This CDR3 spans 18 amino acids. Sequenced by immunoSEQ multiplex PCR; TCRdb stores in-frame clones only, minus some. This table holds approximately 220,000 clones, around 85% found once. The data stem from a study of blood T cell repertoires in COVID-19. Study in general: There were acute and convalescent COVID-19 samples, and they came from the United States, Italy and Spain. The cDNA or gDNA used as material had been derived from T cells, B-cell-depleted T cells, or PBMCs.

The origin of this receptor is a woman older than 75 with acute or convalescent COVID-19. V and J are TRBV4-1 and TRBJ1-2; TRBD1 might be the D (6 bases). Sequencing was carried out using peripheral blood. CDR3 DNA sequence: TGCGCCAGCAGCCATGCAAGTTTCGACAGGACGTGGGGCTATGGCTACACCTTC. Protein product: CASSHASFDRTWGYGYTF.